The rows below give T cell receptor beta chains drawn from one sample of a study of regulatory T cells in long-lasting Graves disease. TCRdb re-called the multiplex PCR reads through MiXCR, storing one row per CDR3 protein. The sample lists about 400,000 distinct CDR3 sequences, less than 25% seen once, with less than 25% in the top ten. The source was peripheral blood mononuclear cells (PBMCs), collected when the disease was refractory, from a patient treated with antithyroid drugs. The receptors derive from a female donor with Graves disease. CDR3s include the opening cysteine and the closing phenylalanine or tryptophan. Rows give clone size only sometimes, using once, few, many, or a class for an expanded clone.

abundance	j_gene	v_gene	CDR3aa
NA	TRBJ2-1	TRBV20-1	CSARPFTSPSGSYEQFF
many	TRBJ1-5	TRBV28	CASSLGRVGQPQHF
many	TRBJ1-1	TRBV7-2	CASRNKGTEAFF
NA	TRBJ1-5	TRBV15	CATSRLQGDQPQHF
few	TRBJ2-5	TRBV7-6	CASSLAQGGETQYF
many	TRBJ2-7	TRBV27	CASSLSGGADQIYEQYF
many	TRBJ1-5	TRBV12-3/TRBV12-4	CASSLAGFQPQHF
few	TRBJ2-7	TRBV7-9	CASSFDSTEYEQYF
NA	TRBJ2-3	TRBV7-6	CASSLGRQDTQYF
many	TRBJ2-7	TRBV7-2	CASSWTSGSYEQYF
many	TRBJ2-5	TRBV18	CASSPFDGSRTQYF
many	TRBJ2-7	TRBV12-3/TRBV12-4	CASSLHYSYEQYF
many	TRBJ1-1	TRBV28	CASNPGHTNTEAFF
NA	TRBJ2-2	TRBV3-1	CASSQVGGRSNTGELFF
NA	TRBJ2-7	TRBV12-3/TRBV12-4	CASSLLAGGAGEQYF
few	TRBJ2-7	TRBV5-1	CASRQLGVSYEQYF
few	TRBJ1-5	TRBV10-2	CASSGSNKQTDREGQPQHF
few	TRBJ1-5	TRBV12-3/TRBV12-4	CASSFYSNQPQHF
NA	TRBJ2-2	TRBV20-1	CSAPTGNLNTGELFF
NA	TRBJ2-7	TRBV6-5	CASSSPGDGSYEQYF
few	TRBJ2-7	TRBV30	CAWSVSSGAYEQYF
many	TRBJ2-7	TRBV7-2	CASSLDWSSGSYEQYF
few	TRBJ1-1	TRBV5-1	CASCRGGDTEAFF
many	TRBJ1-4	TRBV5-1	CASSLAVQGDEKLFF
many	TRBJ1-5	TRBV20-1	CSASWREANQPQHF
few	TRBJ2-7	TRBV14	CASSQDLGSSYEQYF
many	TRBJ2-5	TRBV7-8	CASRADRAPGETQYF
few	TRBJ2-2	TRBV11-2	CASSQGVWLAAGELFF
NA	TRBJ1-5	TRBV6-2/TRBV6-3	CASSYYHSNQPQHF
few	TRBJ2-7	TRBV20-1	CSAPTPTEQYF
few	TRBJ1-1	TRBV5-1	CASSSEVQGWNTEAFF
few	TRBJ2-7	TRBV9	CASRASGSWVQYF
many	TRBJ1-1	TRBV28	CASTPLEGAGAEAFF